Listed below are T cell receptor beta chains from one sample, sequenced in a study of blood T cells in healthy people across ages. Each CDR3 protein gets one entry after TCRdb re-called the 5' RACE reads with MiXCR. The profile shows 1.2 million to 1.5 million distinct CDR3 sequences, about 40% of them singletons. Sequences were obtained from blood. These receptors were collected from a woman under 30 in good health. Each CDR3 is given with its conserved first and last residue. Fields, in order: J gene, V gene, D gene, clone size, CDR3 DNA, CDR3 protein. D genes are given only for firm matches. Only some rows state a clone size, as once, few, many or a class for expanded clones.

TRBJ1-1	TRBV20-1	NA	few	TGCAGTGCTAGAGGTGGCCCCGGGACAGAAGCTTTCTTT	CSARGGPGTEAFF
TRBJ2-7	TRBV20-1	NA	few	TGCAGTGCTACCATAAGGGGGGCGCCGACCTACGAGCAGTACTTC	CSATIRGAPTYEQYF
TRBJ1-6	TRBV10-3	NA	NA	TGTGCCATCGGTGATGGGACCAGCCCCAATTCACCCCTCCACTTT	CAIGDGTSPNSPLHF
TRBJ1-1	TRBV18	TRBD1	NA	TGTGCCAGCTCACCTACGGACAGGGGGACTGAAGCTTTCTTT	CASSPTDRGTEAFF
TRBJ2-7	TRBV28	NA	NA	TGTGCCAGCAGTCCCCCCTCCATCGGGCAGTACTTC	CASSPPSIGQYF
TRBJ2-5	TRBV12-3/TRBV12-4	NA	NA	TGTGCCAGCAGTTTAAGTAGCGCCCGAGAGACCCAGTACTTC	CASSLSSARETQYF
TRBJ2-7	TRBV7-2	NA	few	TGTGCCAGCAGGGGGGCAGGGACTTGGTCCTACGAGCAGTACTTC	CASRGAGTWSYEQYF
TRBJ2-3	TRBV6-2/TRBV6-3	NA	few	TGTGCCAGCAGTTACGTTTTGGATCCTAGCACAGATACGCAGTATTTT	CASSYVLDPSTDTQYF
TRBJ2-7	TRBV27	TRBD1	NA	TGTGCCAGCAGTTCCCTCGGACAGGGGAGGACGTACGAGCAGTACTTC	CASSSLGQGRTYEQYF
TRBJ2-7	TRBV20-1	TRBD2	NA	TGCAGTGCTAGAGCCGGACTAGCGGGGATCTACGAGCAGTACTTC	CSARAGLAGIYEQYF
TRBJ2-5	TRBV3-1	TRBD2	NA	TGTGCCAGCAGCCAGCACGGGACTAGCGGTGGGTCGAGGGAGACCCAGTACTTC	CASSQHGTSGGSRETQYF
TRBJ1-1	TRBV7-2	NA	NA	TGTGCCACCTTACCTGGGCCCGTGGGGACTGAAGCTTTCTTT	CATLPGPVGTEAFF
TRBJ1-1	TRBV29-1	NA	few	TGCAGCGTAGGAGGGGGTACGGTCTCTGAAGCTTTCTTT	CSVGGGTVSEAFF
TRBJ2-7	TRBV5-6	NA	few	TGTGCCAGCAGCTTGGGAGCAGAGGTGTCCTACGAGCAGTACTTC	CASSLGAEVSYEQYF
TRBJ1-2	TRBV5-6	NA	few	TGTGCCAGCAGCTTGTTGGGCAGGGAATACACCTTC	CASSLLGREYTF
TRBJ2-7	TRBV24-1	TRBD1	NA	TGTGCCACCAGTGACCTAACAGGGGCCGAGCAGTACTTC	CATSDLTGAEQYF
TRBJ2-5	TRBV4-1	TRBD1	NA	TGCGCCAGCAGCCAAGGACAGGGCCCAGAGACCCAGTACTTC	CASSQGQGPETQYF
TRBJ2-7	TRBV30	NA	few	TGTGCCTGGAGTGTCACAGGGAGCTACGAGCAGTACTTC	CAWSVTGSYEQYF
TRBJ2-1	TRBV20-1	TRBD2	NA	TGCAGTGCCCCTAGCGGGGTCGATGAGCAGTTCTTC	CSAPSGVDEQFF
TRBJ2-5	TRBV18	NA	few	TGTGCCAGCTCACCTAGGACAGTTAAGGAGACCCAGTACTTC	CASSPRTVKETQYF
TRBJ2-5	TRBV6-5	NA	NA	TGTGCCAGCAGTTTCGCGGGGTGGGAGACCCAGTACTTC	CASSFAGWETQYF
TRBJ1-2	TRBV6-6	NA	NA	TGTGCCAGCAGCCCCCAGTCGACAGATGGCTACACCTTC	CASSPQSTDGYTF
TRBJ2-3	TRBV11-2	TRBD1	NA	TGTGCCAGCAGCAGCGCGGACAGGGCAGCAGATACGCAGTATTTT	CASSSADRAADTQYF
TRBJ1-2	TRBV20-1	TRBD1	NA	TGCAGTGCGGACCCAGGGGGCAGAGGTGGCTACACCTTC	CSADPGGRGGYTF
TRBJ1-1	TRBV21-1	NA	NA	TGTGCCAGCAGCTCTTGGGGCCCGGGTGAAGCTTTCTTT	CASSSWGPGEAFF
TRBJ2-1	TRBV27	NA	NA	TGTGCCAGCAGTACCTCCGGGCCATACAATGAGCAGTTCTTC	CASSTSGPYNEQFF
TRBJ2-1	TRBV12-3/TRBV12-4	TRBD2	NA	TGTGCCAGCAGTTTAGGCCTAGCGGGGACCGACTACAATGAGCAGTTCTTC	CASSLGLAGTDYNEQFF
TRBJ2-7	TRBV20-1	TRBD2	few	TGCAGTGCTAGAGAAAGGGCTAGCGGGACCTACGAGCAGTACTTC	CSARERASGTYEQYF
TRBJ2-7	TRBV5-1	NA	NA	TGCGCCAGCAGCTTGTTTCAGTTAAACTCCTACGAGCAGTACTTC	CASSLFQLNSYEQYF
TRBJ2-6	TRBV20-1	NA	NA	TGCAGTGCCCGCGTCCCCTCTGGGGCCAACGTCCTGACTTTC	CSARVPSGANVLTF
TRBJ1-1	TRBV18	NA	few	TGTGCCAGCTCAGACAGTCGGGGCACTGAAGCTTTCTTT	CASSDSRGTEAFF
TRBJ2-1	TRBV19	TRBD1	NA	TGTGCCAGTAGTGCGGGACAGGGTACCAATGAGCAGTTCTTC	CASSAGQGTNEQFF
TRBJ2-2	TRBV3-1	NA	NA	TGTGCCAGCAGCCAAGCTATTTACACCGGGGAGCTGTTTTTT	CASSQAIYTGELFF
TRBJ2-3	TRBV5-1	NA	NA	TGCGCCAGCAGCCCCGGAAGGGGGGCGGACACAGGTACGCAGTATTTT	CASSPGRGADTGTQYF
TRBJ1-1	TRBV29-1	TRBD1	NA	TGCAGCGTTTCACAGGGGCTGGCGAACACTGAAGCTTTCTTT	CSVSQGLANTEAFF